This T cell receptor (beta chain) derives from a study of T cell repertoires in cytomegalovirus infection. Study summary: Public signatures in TCR beta pointed to CMV infection and matching HLA type. Study-wide results and caveats: CMV-specific TCR beta clonotypes restricted by HLA-C dominated the ex vivo response. Adding up the frequency of public TCR beta families identified people who carried CMV plus the relevant HLA.

Worth noting for this clonotype: Its specificity is unknown.

V lost 3 bases, J lost 7 bases, and 9 bases lay in between. The CDR3 loop spans 11 amino acids. Germline V gene sequence: CDR1 DFQATT, CDR2 SNEGSKA (reference sequence). Using its own MiXCR run on the reads, TCRdb lists one record per CDR3 protein. The data contain approximately 400,000 distinct CDR3 sequences, under 40% of them singletons. Sequences were obtained from PBMCs. The V call is TRBV20-1, the J call TRBJ1-1; possibly TRBD1 for D (5 bases). This receptor was taken from a human donor in good health (CMV status not recorded). Some clones in this sample may be carry-over from other donors' samples. CDR3 protein: CSASRDGEAFF. CDR3 coding DNA: TGCAGTGCTAGCCGGGACGGTGAAGCTTTCTTT.